Below are 25 T cell receptor beta chains sequenced from a single sample in a study of blood T cells in healthy people across ages. Alongside a J-beta primer mix, a sample-barcoded 5' primer served in a second PCR lasting about 7 to 12 cycles. MiXCR, run by TCRdb on the 5' RACE reads, gives a single entry per CDR3 protein. The data hold roughly 1.9 million distinct CDR3 sequences, with 35% to 50% observed a single time. What was sequenced was blood. These receptors came from a human donor in good health.

Regarding this clonotype: The CDR3 does not close with the conserved phenylalanine or tryptophan, likely indicating a read error. This sequence joins TRBV28 and TRBJ2-1; D gene unclear. Trimming stripped 7 bases from V and 0 bases from J, with 10 bases between. The CDR3 contains 14 residues. Germline V CDR1 and CDR2: MDHEN, SYDVKM. This chain's CDR3 is CASISMGSYNEQFV. In DNA form, the CDR3 reads TGTGCCAGCATTTCAATGGGCTCCTACAATGAGCAGTTCGTC.

V gene TRBV20-1 combines with J gene TRBJ2-4; weak D call: TRBD2 (6 bases). Trimming stripped 0 bases from V and 8 bases from J, with 17 bases between. The length of the CDR3 is 15 residues. The V gene's germline CDR1 is DFQATT and CDR2 SNEGSKA (reference sequence). The chain's CDR3 is CSARDRRSWGDIQYF. The CDR3 DNA follows: TGCAGTGCTAGAGATCGCCGGTCCTGGGGGGACATTCAGTACTTC.

The sample holds a few counts of this clonotype. The DNA of the CDR3 is TGCAGCGTTTCGACAGGGGTCTATGGCTACACCTTC. Translated: CSVSTGVYGYTF. J is TRBJ1-2 and V is TRBV29-1, with 8 bases identical to TRBD1. This CDR3 region has 12 residues. After removal of 5 bases from V and 4 bases from J, the junction contained 3 bases not matched to a gene. Germline CDR1 is SQVTM and CDR2 is ANQGSEA.

This clonotype has more than one count but fewer than ten. The rearrangement links TRBV28 to TRBJ2-7; the match to TRBD2 covers 8 bases. The J call is uncertain, as TRBJ2-5 better fits the DNA end. There are 16 residues in the CDR3. The germline V gene encodes CDR1 MDHEN and CDR2 SYDVKM. The CDR3, as DNA: TGTGCCAGCAGTACCCAGGGTAGCGGGGACCCTCGGACCCAGTACTTC. Protein: CASSTQGSGDPRTQYF.

In regard to this clonotype: A read error may produce the germline difference seen at one junction end. V is TRBV6-2 or TRBV6-3 and J is TRBJ2-2, with TRBD1 matching over 8 bases. From germline, CDR1 is MNHEY and CDR2 SVGEGT. The CDR3 totals 14 residues. CDR3 residues: CASTRTGNTGERFF. As DNA, the CDR3 is TGTGCCAGTACCAGGACAGGGAACACCGGGGAGCGGTTTTTT.

The genes are TRBV20-1 and TRBJ2-7; D may correspond to TRBD1 or TRBD2 (5 bases each). There are 13 residues in the CDR3. The germline gives CDR1 DFQATT, CDR2 SNEGSKA (reference sequence). Trimming removed 3 bases from V and 1 base from J, with 10 bases in between. Here the CDR3 DNA reads TGCAGTGCTAGTGGGGACCTGTCCTACGAGCAGTACTTC. Translating it yields CSASGDLSYEQYF.

The chain has TRBV7-9 and TRBJ2-4; D is perhaps TRBD2 (5 bases). TRBJ2-7 explains the end of the DNA better; the J call may be wrong. CDR3 length equals 12 residues. The germline CDR1 and CDR2 sequences are SEHNR and FQNEAQ (reference sequence). CDR3 in DNA: TGTGCCAGCAGTGGAGGAGACTACGAGCAGTACTTC. This codes for CASSGGDYEQYF.

This clonotype was seen more than once but under ten times. V gene TRBV20-1 combines with J gene TRBJ2-1; TRBD2 matches at 7 bases. Trimming cost V 6 bases and J 4 bases; bases outside gene matches: 12. Germline V gives CDR1 DFQATT, CDR2 SNEGSKA (reference sequence). This CDR3 has 15 amino acids. Here the CDR3 reads CSAKRGGGPYNEQFF. In DNA, the CDR3 is TGCAGTGCCAAGCGCGGGGGAGGACCTTACAATGAGCAGTTCTTC.

The chain joins TRBV28 to TRBJ2-2; 7 positions agree with TRBD1. CDR3 length equals 17 residues. Germline CDR1 is MDHEN and CDR2 is SYDVKM. V was clipped by 5 bases and J by 7 bases; unmatched bases: 16. CDR3 bases: TGTGCCAGCAGTCCGCGCCGGGACAGCGGTAGCCACGGGGAGCTGTTTTTT. As protein: CASSPRRDSGSHGELFF.

The chain uses TRBV11-2 and TRBJ2-2; 11 bases line up with TRBD1. The junction had 8 bases not matched to a gene; V was cut back by 1 base and J by 4 bases. The CDR3 loop spans 18 amino acids. Germline lookup yields CDR1 SGHAT and CDR2 FQNNGV. The CDR3 protein is CASSLAGDRGFFTGELFF. The CDR3 DNA follows: TGTGCCAGCAGCTTAGCTGGGGACAGGGGGTTCTTCACCGGGGAGCTGTTTTTT.

The V gene is TRBV6-5, the J gene TRBJ2-5, with D tentatively TRBD1 or TRBD2 (5 bases each). The V gene's germline CDR1 is MNHEY and CDR2 SVGAGI. V was clipped by 2 bases and J by 3 bases, with 13 bases between them. This CDR3 comprises 15 residues. The chain's CDR3 is CASSYQERGEETQYF. The CDR3 DNA sequence: TGTGCCAGCAGTTACCAGGAGAGGGGAGAAGAGACCCAGTACTTC.

This clonotype was seen only a few times. The chain joins TRBV9 to TRBJ2-3; 9 nucleotides align to TRBD2. The germline V gene encodes CDR1 SGDLS and CDR2 YYNGEE. The J segment lost 3 bases and the V segment lost 3 bases, leaving 2 bases of the junction unmatched. There are 14 residues in the CDR3. CDR3 amino acids: CASSASGATDTQYF. DNA for the CDR3: TGTGCCAGCAGCGCTAGCGGGGCGACAGATACGCAGTATTTT.

This clonotype was picked up a small number of times. This chain joins TRBV6-2 or TRBV6-3 and TRBJ2-4, with D perhaps matching TRBD2 (5 bases). The germline gives CDR1 MNHEY, CDR2 SVGEGT. V was shortened by 6 bases and J by 13 bases, with 25 bases between the two germline ends. The CDR3 consists of 15 residues. CDR3 sequence (DNA): TGTGCCAGCAGCACCGAGGGCAGGCCGGTCGATGAGCAGTACTTC. The encoded protein is CASSTEGRPVDEQYF.

The CDR3 DNA reads as TGTGCCAGCAGCTTAGTTATGGGGAATGAGCAGTTCTTC. It is translated as CASSLVMGNEQFF. J is TRBJ2-1 and V is TRBV11-1; no clear D gene. V lost 1 base and J 7 bases, leaving 8 bases between the germline ends. There are 13 residues in the CDR3. In germline, CDR1 is SGHAT, CDR2 FQDESV (reference sequence).

The chain carries TRBV3-1 and TRBJ1-2, with a tentative D call TRBD1 (6 bases). The germline V gene has CDR1 LGHDT and CDR2 YNNKEL (reference sequence). This CDR3 has 14 residues. V lost 0 bases and J lost 7, with 12 bases in between. Here the CDR3 DNA reads TGTGCCAGCAGCCAAGACGGAATGACAGGTGGCTACACCTTC. Its protein is CASSQDGMTGGYTF.

The chain has TRBV10-3 and TRBJ2-1, with 9 positions matching TRBD1. Unmatched junction bases numbered 4, after V lost 5 bases and J lost 8 bases. The CDR3 contains 13 residues. CDR1 is ENHRY, CDR2 SYGVKD, per germline. CDR3 nucleotides: TGTGCCATCAGTTTGACAGGGGGGGATGAGCAGTTCTTC. The encoded protein is CAISLTGGDEQFF.

This clonotype was detected a few times. The chain has TRBV7-9 and TRBJ2-7, with D uncertain. The CDR3 sequence is 12 residues long. Germline V lookup: CDR1 SEHNR, CDR2 FQNEAQ (reference sequence). V was clipped by 7 bases and J by 3 bases, with 10 bases between them. The CDR3 here is CASTPTGYEQYF. CDR3 sequence (DNA): TGTGCCAGCACCCCAACTGGCTACGAGCAGTACTTC.

This clonotype has just a few counts. The rearrangement uses TRBV20-1 and TRBJ2-5; TRBD1 might be the D (6 bases). In germline, CDR1 is DFQATT, CDR2 SNEGSKA (reference sequence). The ends were cut back, 6 bases at V and 1 base at J, with 18 bases in the middle. CDR3 size: 15 residues. The CDR3 coding sequence is TGCAGTGCCCGATCCGGGACACTACGCCAAGAGACCCAGTACTTC. This sequence encodes CSARSGTLRQETQYF.

V usage is TRBV4-3 and J usage is TRBJ1-2; D uncertain. Germline V gene lookup returns CDR1 LGHNA and CDR2 YSLEER. The germline V and J ends were trimmed by 0 bases and 10 bases, with 15 bases remaining between them. The CDR3 contains 14 residues. The DNA of the CDR3 is TGCGCCAGCAGCCAAGAGGAGGTGCGAGGTATCTACACCTTC. Translating gives CASSQEEVRGIYTF.

This clonotype was observed a handful of times. The chain links TRBV7-3 to TRBJ2-5, with D perhaps TRBD1 (5 bases). Deletions cut 5 bases from V and 1 base from J, with 17 bases between. There are 16 residues in the CDR3. The germline V gene has CDR1 SGHTA and CDR2 FQGTGA. This CDR3 reads CASSPGPTVVQETQYF. CDR3 sequence (DNA): TGTGCCAGCAGCCCAGGGCCGACAGTTGTCCAAGAGACCCAGTACTTC.

This clonotype was counted between two and nine times. CDR3 sequence reads: CSVYLQGLGSYEQYF. CDR3 nucleotide sequence: TGCAGCGTATATCTTCAGGGGCTGGGGTCCTACGAGCAGTACTTC. V is TRBV29-1 and J is TRBJ2-7; D is perhaps TRBD1 (6 bases). Trimming took 6 bases from V and 1 from J, leaving 19 bases between them. CDR3 size: 15 residues. Germline assignment: CDR1 SQVTM and CDR2 ANQGSEA.

This clonotype was counted a single time. The V and J genes are TRBV9 and TRBJ1-2; 7 bases map to TRBD1. Germline loops: CDR1 SGDLS, CDR2 YYNGEE. Losses at the gene ends were 4 bases for V and 8 bases for J; bases not matched to a gene: 14. The CDR3 extends over 15 amino acids. The CDR3 DNA reads as TGTGCCAGCAGCCAGGGAGGGGGCTACGCGGAAGGCTACACCTTC. Encoded protein: CASSQGGGYAEGYTF.

This clonotype was counted between two and nine times. The chain uses TRBV12-3 or TRBV12-4 and TRBJ2-1; 7 nucleotides align to TRBD2. V shed 4 bases, J shed 4 bases, and the junction held 10 bases outside the gene matches. The CDR3 is made up of 16 amino acids. This CDR3 reads CASSSETSFRYNEQFF. In nucleotides, the CDR3 is TGTGCCAGCAGTTCCGAGACTAGCTTTCGGTACAATGAGCAGTTCTTC.

The chain couples TRBV30 to TRBJ2-3; no clear D. CDR3 size: 15 residues. The ends were cut back, 3 bases at V and 3 bases at J, with 16 bases in the middle. Per the germline V gene, CDR1 is GTSNPN and CDR2 is SVGIG (reference sequence). CDR3 sequence: CAWRYGVLGTDTQYF. The CDR3 region has the DNA TGTGCCTGGAGATATGGAGTCCTAGGGACAGATACGCAGTATTTT.

The chain joins TRBV4-1 to TRBJ1-5, with TRBD1 matching 7 bases. The ends lost 4 bases at V and 2 bases at J; junction bases unmatched: 8. The CDR3 has 16 amino acids. Per the germline V gene, CDR1 is MGHRA and CDR2 is YSYEKL. The CDR3 sequence is CASSLTGRLGNQPQHF. The CDR3 bases are TGCGCCAGCAGCCTGACAGGGCGGTTGGGCAATCAGCCCCAGCATTTT.